This paragraph reports one TCR beta chain. V lost 3 bases, J lost 0 bases, and 5 bases stayed unmatched. The V gene's germline CDR1 is LNHDA and CDR2 SQIVND (reference sequence). The CDR3 runs to 16 residues. As originally analysed: The assay estimated nucleated cells by amplifying reference gene primers. This table comes from immunoSEQ multiplex PCR, and its TCRdb copy is limited to in-frame clones, with some not included. The DNA was the basis for D and trimming; V, J and clone size are from that table. The sample shows a few hundred thousand clones, around 85% of them seen only once. These data come from a study of blood T cell repertoires in COVID-19. The overall study: The study drew acute and convalescent COVID-19 samples from the United States, Italy and Spain. The analysed material was cDNA or gDNA that came from T cells, B-cell-depleted T cells, or PBMCs.

The origin of this receptor is a woman in her sixties or seventies who had recovered from COVID-19. The sequencing sample was made of PBMCs or T cells enriched from blood (not recorded which). The chain uses TRBV19 and TRBJ1-5; 7 nucleotides align to TRBD1. CDR3 coding DNA: TGTGCCAGTAGTATGAATTGGGACAGTAGCAATCAGCCCCAGCATTTT. Its translation: CASSMNWDSSNQPQHF. The full variable domain, completed using reference TRBV19 and TRBJ1-5, is DGGITQSPKYLFRKEGQNVTLSCEQNLNHDAMYWYRQDPGQGLRLIYYSQIVNDFQKGDIAEGYSVSREKKESFPLTVTSAQKNPTAFYLCASSMNWDSSNQPQHFGDGTRLSIL.